Following are 3 T cell receptor beta chains from one sample sequenced in a study of blood T cells in healthy people across ages. A second about 7 to 12 cycle PCR used barcoded and J-beta primers. Via MiXCR, TCRdb re-called the 5' RACE reads, giving one row per CDR3 protein. The sample records 780,000 or so distinct CDR3 sequences, 50% to 65% being singletons. Source material: blood. Receptors originate from a man older than 75 in good health.

The J gene is TRBJ2-3, the V gene TRBV6-5; 8 nucleotides align to TRBD2. Germline CDR1 reads MNHEY; CDR2 reads SVGAGI. The CDR3 is 17 amino acids. Germline trimming cut 2 bases from V and 3 bases from J; bases unmatched to any gene: 10. The CDR3 here is CASSYGAGARGTDTQYF. The CDR3 nucleotides are TGTGCCAGCAGTTACGGAGCGGGGGCGCGGGGTACAGATACGCAGTATTTT.

V is TRBV29-1 and J is TRBJ2-4; D remains ambiguous. The CDR3 consists of 10 residues. From germline, CDR1 is SQVTM and CDR2 ANQGSEA. V lost 4 bases and J lost 6, with 4 bases in between. The CDR3 protein is CSVGGNIQYF. As DNA, the CDR3 is TGCAGCGTTGGGGGAAACATTCAGTACTTC.

The sample holds one count of this clonotype. This chain links TRBV29-1 with TRBJ2-4; 11 bases align to TRBD1. This CDR3 spans 18 amino acids. Germline V gives CDR1 SQVTM, CDR2 ANQGSEA. The V segment lost 0 bases and the J segment 7 bases; nucleotides outside the gene matches: 14. Here the CDR3 reads CSVEDPQPGQGASNIQYF. CDR3 coding DNA: TGCAGCGTTGAAGATCCTCAACCCGGACAGGGGGCTTCGAACATTCAGTACTTC.